The clone carrying this T cell receptor beta chain was observed a single time. This sample was taken from a study of blood T cell repertoires in COVID-19. Study-level background: Acute-phase and convalescent COVID-19 samples originated in the United States, Italy and Spain. Sources were T cells, B-cell-depleted T cells, or PBMCs; the material itself was cDNA or gDNA.

In the original workflow: Nucleated cell number was recorded as an estimate derived from reference gene primer amplification. Sequencing was performed with immunoSEQ multiplex PCR; in TCRdb, only in-frame clones are kept and a portion is missing. Clone size and the V and J calls come from that table; the DNA yielded D and trimming. The data hold about 76,000 clones, with around 88% observed a single time. What was sequenced was peripheral blood. This clonotype was obtained from a human donor in a cohort sampled during active COVID-19.

CDR3 bases: TGTGCCAGTAGTACCACTAGGGAAAAGAAGACCCAGTACTTC. This codes for CASSTTREKKTQYF. J is TRBJ2-5 and V is TRBV19, with D maybe TRBD2 (5 bases). Germline-derived CDR1 and CDR2 are LNHDA and SQIVND (reference sequence). V was trimmed by 4 bases and J by 6 bases, leaving 15 bases between them. The CDR3 length is 14 residues.